This TCR beta chain was sequenced in a study of early T cells in non-severe SARS-CoV-2 infection. Study-wide points: Private and CD4 specificities were missed by VDJdb matching, which favored anti-spike CD8 responses.

Individual cDNA molecules received unique molecular identifiers. TCRdb re-derived calls from the 5' RACE reads in MiXCR, one entry per CDR3 protein. The top ten hold 15% to 17% of the sample, which has around 63,000 distinct CDR3 sequences, 10% seen once. This clonotype was counted a few times. The antigen is unknown. Sequencing was performed on whole blood, taken at baseline. This receptor was identified in an adult who was a healthcare worker with PCR-confirmed SARS-CoV-2 infection or an uninfected control (not recorded which).

The CDR3 protein is CASSPLSTDTQYF. CDR3 sequence (DNA): TGCGCCAGCAGCCCCCTGTCCACAGATACGCAGTATTTT. This chain uses TRBV5-1 with TRBJ2-3, with no clear D. Trimming cost V 4 bases and J 2 bases, with 8 bases left between them. Germline CDR1 reads SGHRS; CDR2 reads YFSETQ. The CDR3 runs 13 residues.